This is a list of T cell receptor beta chains from one sample in a study of CD8 T cells in Susac syndrome. A single record per CDR3 protein comes from TCRdb applying MiXCR to the immunoSEQ multiplex PCR reads. The sample shows around 110,000 distinct CDR3 sequences, over 90% of them seen only once. The specimen was CD8+ T cells from PBMCs. All receptors derive from a human donor with Susac syndrome. Each CDR3 is given with its conserved first and last residue. The order of the fields is J gene, V gene, D gene, clone size, CDR3 DNA, CDR3 protein. The D gene is left open where the match is weak. Expanded clones are given a class, and other clones once, few, many or no size at all.

TRBJ2-3 TRBV11-2 TRBD1 . TGTGCCAGCAGCTTATGGCTAGACAGGGCCGTGCCAGATACGCAGTATTTT CASSLWLDRAVPDTQYF
TRBJ1-4 TRBV6-5 . . TGTGCCAGCAGGGAGTCAACTAATGAAAAACTGTTTTTT CASRESTNEKLFF
TRBJ2-7 TRBV7-6 . . TGTGCCAGCAGCTCCGGACACTATTACGAGCAGTACTTC CASSSGHYYEQYF
TRBJ2-7 TRBV6-5 . . TGTGCCAGTAGACAGAACTCCTACGAGCAGTACTTC CASRQNSYEQYF
TRBJ1-5 TRBV15 TRBD1 . TGTGCCACCAGCCTACGAAACAGGGACAGGGGTCAGCCCCAGCATTTT CATSLRNRDRGQPQHF
TRBJ2-7 TRBV27 . . TGTGCCAGCACTCCCATCCCCGTGGGGGAAAGCGAGCAGTACTTC CASTPIPVGESEQYF
TRBJ2-3 TRBV4-3 . . TGCGCCAGCAGCCAAGATGGGGGGACGACAGATACGCAGTATTTT CASSQDGGTTDTQYF
TRBJ1-2 TRBV20-1 TRBD1 . TGCAGTGCTACAAGGGGGCGCGAGGGTCCGGGCGGCTACACCTTC CSATRGREGPGGYTF
TRBJ1-2 TRBV7-9 . . TGTGCCAGCAGCTCCGGGGGCATATCTGGCTACACCTTC CASSSGGISGYTF
TRBJ1-2 TRBV11-2 TRBD1 once TGTGCCAGCAGCCGGACAGGGGCTTATGGCTACACCTTC CASSRTGAYGYTF
TRBJ2-3 TRBV9 TRBD2 . TGTGCCAGCAGCGTAAAAGGGACTAGCGGACGCACAGATACGCAGTATTTT CASSVKGTSGRTDTQYF
TRBJ2-3 TRBV11-1 . . TGTGCCAGCAGCGGGGGGGCCGAAGCAGATACGCAGTATTTT CASSGGAEADTQYF
TRBJ1-1 TRBV19 . . TGTGCCAGTAGTAGACTCTGGACGGGGAACACTGAAGCTTTCTTT CASSRLWTGNTEAFF
TRBJ2-7 TRBV12-5 . once TGTGCTAGTGGTTTGGGAGGGGCCACGACCTCCTACGAGCAGTACTTC CASGLGGATTSYEQYF
TRBJ2-5 TRBV19 . . TGTGCCAGTAGTATAAAGTTGACAGCAAAAGAGACCCAGTACTTC CASSIKLTAKETQYF
TRBJ2-7 TRBV4-1 . . TGCGCCAGCAGCCCCGGCCGAGGGAGCTCCTACGAGCAGTACTTC CASSPGRGSSYEQYF
TRBJ2-6 TRBV25-1 . . TGTGCCAGCAGTGAAGGGTCCTCTGGGGCCAACGTCCTGACTTTC CASSEGSSGANVLTF
TRBJ1-2 TRBV30 TRBD1 . TGTGCCTGGAGAACCCTGGACAGGGGGCAAGGCTACACCTTC CAWRTLDRGQGYTF
TRBJ2-3 TRBV6-2/TRBV6-3 . . TGTGCCAGCAGCCGCCGACTACTCCCCACAGATACGCAGTATTTT CASSRRLLPTDTQYF
TRBJ2-1 TRBV2 TRBD2 . TGTGCCAGCAGTGTCGCTACTAGCGGGGACGACTCCTACAATGAGCAGTTCTTC CASSVATSGDDSYNEQFF
TRBJ1-6 TRBV27 . . TGTGCCAGCAGCCCCGCGGGCCAGATGACACCCCTCCACTTT CASSPAGQMTPLHF
TRBJ2-2 TRBV21-1 . once TGTGCCAGCCACAAGGACACCGGGGAGCTGTTTTTT CASHKDTGELFF
TRBJ1-2 TRBV30 TRBD1 . TGTGCCTGGAAATACAGGGGGGCCAACTATGGCTACACCTTC CAWKYRGANYGYTF
TRBJ1-2 TRBV29-1 . . TGCAGCGTTGCTTCGACTAATAACTATGGCTACACCTTC CSVASTNNYGYTF
TRBJ2-4 TRBV11-2 . few TGTGCCAGCAGCTTAGCCTTAGCCAAAAACATTCAGTACTTC CASSLALAKNIQYF
TRBJ1-1 TRBV6-2/TRBV6-3 TRBD1 . TGTGCCAGCGGCCTTTACCCCGGGACAGGAATGAACACTGAAGCTTTCTTT CASGLYPGTGMNTEAFF
TRBJ2-7 TRBV5-6 TRBD2 . TGTGCCAGCAGCTGGGGGACTAGCGGGGGGTATGAGCAGTACTTC CASSWGTSGGYEQYF
TRBJ2-7 TRBV12-3/TRBV12-4 . once TGTGCCAGCGGTCGGGGGGCAAAAGACTACGAGCAGTACTTC CASGRGAKDYEQYF
TRBJ2-2 TRBV20-1 . once TGCAGTGCTAGGGAAGAAGGTCAAACGAACACCGGGGAGCTGTTTTTT CSAREEGQTNTGELFF
TRBJ2-7 TRBV15 TRBD2 . TGTGCCACCAGCAGAGAACTAGCGGGGGGAGAGCAGTACTTC CATSRELAGGEQYF
TRBJ1-6 TRBV7-9 . once TGTGCCAGCAGCCCCCAGGGTGATTCACCCCTCCACTTT CASSPQGDSPLHF
TRBJ2-1 TRBV29-1 TRBD2 . TGCAGCGTTGTGGCTAGCGGGGCCCACAATGAGCAGTTCTTC CSVVASGAHNEQFF
TRBJ2-1 TRBV4-2 TRBD2 once TGTGCCAGCAGCCAGGATGGACTAGCGCTGGGCAATGAGCAGTTCTTC CASSQDGLALGNEQFF
TRBJ2-1 TRBV30 . . TGTGCCTGGAGCTTCAGCCCCCCTTACAATGAGCAGTTCTTC CAWSFSPPYNEQFF
TRBJ2-7 TRBV25-1 . . TGTGCCAGCAGTGCCTACGAGCAGTACTTC CASSAYEQYF
TRBJ2-7 TRBV29-1 . . TGCAGCGTTGAGGTGGCAGGGAAGCTTCGCGAGCAGTACTTC CSVEVAGKLREQYF
TRBJ2-1 TRBV13 TRBD2 few TGTGCCAGCAGCTTTATGACTAGCGGGGGGCCCAATGAGCAGTTCTTC CASSFMTSGGPNEQFF
TRBJ2-5 TRBV12-3/TRBV12-4 . . TGTGCCAGCAGTAAGGTGGAAGGTGGAACCCAGTACTTC CASSKVEGGTQYF
TRBJ2-6 TRBV7-2 . . TGTGCCAGCAGCTTAGAATGGGGAACTGGGGCCAACGTCCTGACTTTC CASSLEWGTGANVLTF
TRBJ2-7 TRBV12-3/TRBV12-4 . . TGTGCCAGCAGCCCCTGGGGATACGAGCAGTACTTC CASSPWGYEQYF
TRBJ2-7 TRBV4-1 . . TGCGCCAGCAGCCAAGGGCAGGGGCGGTCCTACGAGCAGTACTTC CASSQGQGRSYEQYF
TRBJ2-1 TRBV11-2 TRBD2 . TGTGCCAGCAGCTTAGGTAGCGGGGTCTACAATGAGCAGTTCTTC CASSLGSGVYNEQFF
TRBJ2-2 TRBV3-1 . . TGTGCCAGCAGCCAGACAGGGAACACCGGGGAGCTGTTTTTT CASSQTGNTGELFF
TRBJ2-1 TRBV9 TRBD2 . TGTGCCAGCAGCGCAGGAACGGGACTAGCGGGGGGGTACTCCTACAATGAGCAGTTCTTC CASSAGTGLAGGYSYNEQFF
TRBJ2-7 TRBV20-1 . . TGCAGCCAGAGACGGAAGAGCTCCTACGAGCAGTACTTC CSQRRKSSYEQYF
TRBJ2-7 TRBV10-3 TRBD1 . TGTGCCATCAGTGACCCTACAGGGGGTGGGGACGAGCAGTACTTC CAISDPTGGGDEQYF